The clone carrying this T cell receptor (beta chain) was seen a handful of times. What it binds is unknown. The sample is drawn from a study of T cells after yellow fever vaccination. General study points: Shared CD4/CD8 clonotypes were a small share, likely from convergent recombination. In post-booster samples, most primary-vaccination clones reappeared (approximately 97% CD4, approximately 91% CD8). Highly abundant clonotypes carried over from the bulk population could end up in FACS-sorted repertoires as contaminants.

MiXCR, run by TCRdb on the 5' RACE reads, gives a single entry per CDR3 protein. The data hold some 600,000 distinct CDR3 sequences, with about 12% observed a single time. The CDR3 runs to 16 residues. Trimming removed 0 bases from V and 8 bases from J, with 16 bases in between. Germline V gene lookup returns CDR1 LNHNV and CDR2 YYDKDF (reference sequence). The TCR sequence derives from a man in his thirties or forties who received the YFV17D yellow fever vaccine. The chain links TRBV15 to TRBJ1-4; D is possibly TRBD1 (6 bases). The sequenced sample was PBMCs, obtained on the day of the yellow fever booster vaccination. The CDR3 sequence is CATSREPEEGGEKLFF. As DNA, the CDR3 is TGTGCCACCAGCAGAGAGCCTGAGGAGGGGGGGGAAAAACTGTTTTTT.